The subject of this entry is one T cell receptor (beta chain). The data belong to a study of CD8 T cells in Susac syndrome. Across the study: There were Susac syndrome patients who were therapy-naive at blood draw, others on corticosteroids, and others on intravenous immunoglobulin alone.

The RNA input was roughly 0.45 to 1 ug, and it was reverse transcribed with random hexamers. TCRdb independently ran MiXCR on the immunoSEQ multiplex PCR reads; one entry per CDR3 protein. There are over 65,000 distinct CDR3 sequences in the sample; around 93% occur only once, and roughly 0.5% lies in the top ten. Sequenced input: CD4+ T cells from PBMCs. This TCR was recovered from a human donor with Susac syndrome.

As DNA, the CDR3 is TGTGCCACCAGCAGAGGAGCGGCTGCGAACACCGGGGAGCTGTTTTTT. It encodes CATSRGAAANTGELFF. The rearrangement links TRBV15 to TRBJ2-2; a weak D match, TRBD2 (5 bases). There are 16 residues in the CDR3. The germline V gene has CDR1 LNHNV and CDR2 YYDKDF (reference sequence). The ends were cut back, 1 base at V and 0 bases at J, with 9 bases in the middle.